The subject of this entry is one T cell receptor beta chain. The data stem from a study of CD8+CD57+ T cells in acquired aplastic anemia. About the research overall: Sorted CD4+ and CD8+ cells gave a mean 3.2 ug DNA, range roughly 0.18 to 30 ug.

For CDR3 and TCR beta VDJ profiling, genomic DNA was the template used. From the reads, TCRdb called clonotypes with MiXCR, one entry per CDR3 protein. The sample carries 220,000 or so distinct CDR3 sequences, about 60% recorded once. CDR1 is SGHVS, CDR2 FQNEAQ, per germline. The V gene end was trimmed by 5 bases and the J gene end by 5 bases; junction bases not matched to a gene: 7. The CDR3 extends over 15 amino acids. Patients picked for sequencing had shown CD8+CD57+ cell expansion detected by flow cytometry. The rearrangement links TRBV7-8 to TRBJ2-1, with 9 nucleotides matching TRBD1. Sample: sorted CD4+, CD8+, or CD8+CD57+ T cells (not recorded which) from PBMCs. The sequence was collected from a human donor with aplastic anemia. As DNA, the CDR3 is TGTGCCAGCAGCCTCGCCGGGACAGGGAACAATGAGCAGTTCTTC. This gives the protein CASSLAGTGNNEQFF.